One sample yielded the 16 T cell receptor beta chains listed below, sequenced in a study of T cell changes during pregnancy in multiple sclerosis. Generated by immunoSEQ multiplex PCR, the TCRdb table keeps only in-frame clones and is missing some. The sample holds around 75,000 clones, over 85% seen once. Specimen: CD4+ T cells from peripheral blood mononuclear cells, collected after pregnancy. Receptors were obtained from a female donor with multiple sclerosis, enrolled in a pregnancy study.

The V and J genes are TRBV6-5 and TRBJ2-7; tentatively, D is TRBD2 (5 bases). Trimming shortened V by 0 bases and J by 3 bases, and 12 bases separated the two germline ends. Germline V gene lookup returns CDR1 MNHEY and CDR2 SVGAGI. The CDR3 sequence is 15 residues long. The CDR3 coding sequence is TGTGCCAGCAGTTACTCGGCTAGCTCCCGCTACGAGCAGTACTTC. Translating gives CASSYSASSRYEQYF.

The gene calls are TRBV4-1 and TRBJ1-1; D ambiguous. The CDR3 extends over 15 amino acids. Between the trimmed V and J ends, which lost 4 bases and 2 bases, there was a span of 14 bases. Germline V gene sequence: CDR1 MGHRA, CDR2 YSYEKL. CDR3 sequence: CASSLRTSGNTEAFF. DNA of the CDR3: TGCGCCAGCAGCCTCAGGACCAGCGGTAACACTGAAGCTTTCTTT.

The V gene is TRBV18, the J gene TRBJ2-7, with a tentative D call TRBD2 (6 bases). Germline CDR1 and CDR2: KGHSH and LQKENI. V was clipped by 3 bases and J by 6 bases, with 21 bases between them. This CDR3 is built from 16 residues. As DNA, the CDR3 is TGTGCCAGCTCACCTCTCCAAGGTGGGAGGACCTCCGAGCAGTACTTC. Translating it yields CASSPLQGGRTSEQYF. The full variable domain, in which reference TRBV18 and TRBJ2-7 provide the parts outside the CDR3, is NAGVMQNPRHLVRRRGQEARLRCSPMKGHSHVYWYRQLPEEGLKFMVYLQKENIIDESGMPKERFSAEFPKEGPSILRIQQVVRGDSAAYFCASSPLQGGRTSEQYFGPGTRLTVT.

CDR3 amino acids: CASSPQEVFTGNTIYF. The CDR3 nucleotides read TGCGCCAGCAGCCCTCAGGAGGTATTCACTGGAAACACCATATATTTT. The rearrangement uses TRBV4-1 and TRBJ1-3; D is unresolved. The length of the CDR3 is 16 residues. Germline-derived CDR1 and CDR2 are MGHRA and YSYEKL. V lost 4 bases and J 2 bases, leaving 15 bases between the germline ends.

This rearrangement joins TRBV4-2 to TRBJ1-5, with 7 bases fitting TRBD1. V lost 0 bases to trimming and J lost 2 bases; unmatched junction nucleotides: 13. Looked up from germline, CDR1 is LGHNA and CDR2 is YNFKEQ. CDR3 size: 19 residues. The CDR3 spells CASSQESGTVLLGNQPQHF. Here the CDR3 DNA reads TGTGCCAGCAGCCAAGAGTCCGGGACAGTGCTTTTGGGCAATCAGCCCCAGCATTTT.

The chain carries TRBV27 and TRBJ2-7, with 7 bases that match TRBD1. The CDR3 spans 14 residues. Germline V gene lookup returns CDR1 MNHEY and CDR2 SMNVEV (reference sequence). The ends lost 5 bases at V and 5 bases at J; junction bases unmatched: 9. CDR3 sequence reads: CASSLRLRGNEQYF. CDR3 nucleotide sequence: TGTGCCAGCAGTCTGAGACTCAGGGGGAACGAGCAGTACTTC.

The V and J genes are TRBV4-3 and TRBJ2-7; D not certain. V gave up 0 bases and J gave up 1 base, with 7 bases separating them. The germline V gene has CDR1 LGHNA and CDR2 YSLEER. CDR3 size: 14 residues. For the CDR3, the DNA is TGCGCCAGCAGCCAAGAAGCGAAATCCTACGAGCAGTACTTC. Translation: CASSQEAKSYEQYF.

This rearrangement joins TRBV19 to TRBJ1-1; TRBD1 matches at 8 bases. With V trimmed by 9 bases and J by 5 bases, 11 bases remained unmatched. The CDR3 contains 14 residues. Germline-derived CDR1 and CDR2 are LNHDA and SQIVND (reference sequence). In DNA form, the CDR3 reads TGTGCCAGCTTTAGCCAGGGGGCGGGTACTGAAGCTTTCTTT. It is translated as CASFSQGAGTEAFF.

The CDR3 loop is CASIGQGRFYGYTF. The CDR3 region has the DNA TGTGCCAGTATCGGACAGGGGAGGTTTTATGGCTACACCTTC. The rearrangement uses TRBV19 and TRBJ1-2; 9 bases map to TRBD1. The CDR3 is made up of 14 amino acids. The V gene's germline CDR1 is LNHDA and CDR2 SQIVND (reference sequence). V dropped 7 bases and J dropped 5; count of bases not matched to a gene: 8.

The CDR3 is CASSAPGQGNEKLFF. The CDR3 coding sequence is TGTGCCAGCAGCGCCCCGGGACAGGGGAATGAAAAACTGTTTTTT. The chain uses TRBV9 and TRBJ1-4; TRBD1 matches 10 bases. CDR1 is SGDLS, CDR2 YYNGEE, per germline. V lost 3 bases to trimming and J lost 5 bases; unmatched junction nucleotides: 4. This CDR3 is built from 15 residues.

V gene TRBV4-1 combines with J gene TRBJ1-4, with TRBD1 matching over 7 bases. This CDR3 spans 14 amino acids. The junction had 7 bases not matched to a gene; V was cut back by 2 bases and J by 10 bases. Germline CDR1 reads MGHRA; CDR2 reads YSYEKL. CDR3 sequence reads: CASSQPGGRRKLFF. The CDR3 DNA sequence: TGCGCCAGCAGCCAACCAGGGGGAAGGCGAAAACTGTTTTTT.

The chain joins TRBV7-9 to TRBJ1-2, with TRBD1 as a possible D gene (5 bases). The V end was cut by 3 bases, the J end by 6 bases, with 17 bases between. The CDR3 length is 15 residues. Germline CDR1 is SEHNR and CDR2 is FQNEAQ (reference sequence). CDR3 nucleotide sequence: TGTGCCAGCAGCTTCCAGCAGGGCGGGATGCATGGCTACACCTTC. Amino acids: CASSFQQGGMHGYTF.

The chain recombines TRBV23-1 with TRBJ2-3; unclear D gene. TRBV23-1 is an ORF; its function is uncertain. The CDR3 runs 17 residues. V gave up 0 bases and J gave up 0 bases, with 13 bases separating them. CDR3 sequence reads: CASSQSRLTDSTDTQYF. CDR3 DNA sequence: TGCGCCAGCAGTCAATCGAGACTGACCGATAGCACAGATACGCAGTATTTT.

This clone appeared many times. The rearrangement joins TRBV28 to TRBJ1-1, with 8 bases lining up with TRBD1. This CDR3 region has 15 residues. V lost 4 bases to trimming and J lost 3 bases; unmatched junction nucleotides: 7. Germline loops: CDR1 MDHEN, CDR2 SYDVKM. DNA for the CDR3: TGTGCCAGCAGTTCCCGGGACAGGCCATACACTGAAGCTTTCTTT. Translated, it gives CASSSRDRPYTEAFF.

The V gene is TRBV5-1, the J gene TRBJ2-7; D is possibly TRBD1 (5 bases). The germline V gene has CDR1 SGHRS and CDR2 YFSETQ. The CDR3 has 16 residues. Trimming stripped 0 bases from V and 5 bases from J, with 18 bases between. This CDR3 is CASSLAGQALVNEQYF. In DNA form, the CDR3 reads TGCGCCAGCAGCTTGGCAGGGCAGGCCCTCGTGAACGAGCAGTACTTC.

This clone was seen only once. V is TRBV5-1 and J is TRBJ2-2; 12 bases match TRBD2. V shed 2 bases, J shed 1 base, and the junction held 0 bases outside the gene matches. From germline, CDR1 is SGHRS and CDR2 YFSETQ. This CDR3 is built from 16 residues. The CDR3 loop reads CASSLLAGGNTGELFF. In DNA form, the CDR3 reads TGCGCCAGCAGCTTACTAGCGGGAGGGAACACCGGGGAGCTGTTTTTT.